This TCR beta chain appears in the sequencing data of a study of shared clonotypes between healthy human individuals. Terminally differentiated effector memory CD45RA+ cells were excluded by CCR7 positive selection of CD45RO-negative cells. Among the donors, all were Caucasian adults who lived in Nashville, Tennessee. Generated by immunoSEQ multiplex PCR, the TCRdb table keeps only in-frame clones and is missing some. The sample shows about 2 million clones, roughly 94% of them seen only once. Germline V gene lookup returns CDR1 LNHDA and CDR2 SQIVND (reference sequence). This CDR3 region has 14 residues. V shed 8 bases, J shed 4 bases, and the junction held 6 bases outside the gene matches.

This TCR derives from a man between 18 and 29 years old in good health. The chain carries TRBV19 and TRBJ2-2; TRBD2 matches 8 bases. The source material was naive CD8+ T cells sorted from blood. The DNA of the CDR3 is TGTGCCAGTTTTAGGGCGGGGGGCACCGGGGAGCTGTTTTTT. As protein: CASFRAGGTGELFF.